This TCR beta chain was captured in a study of radiation and T cells in renal cell carcinoma. Time point: blood 4 weeks post-SBRT, at nephrectomy. Treatment here: 15 Gy SBRT to primary tumor, nephrectomy 4 weeks later. After SBRT, blood was collected at 2 and 4 weeks, plus baseline. Study-wide results and caveats: Without pretreatment biopsies, baseline tumor clonotype presence was undetermined.

Data came from immunoSEQ multiplex PCR; TCRdb stores just in-frame clones and leaves some out. The sample consists of roughly 82,000 clones, 70% to 90% of them appearing once. Of note for this clone: Its antigen remains unidentified.

Trimming removed 1 base from V and 0 bases from J, with 14 bases in between. CDR3 length: 17 amino acids. CDR1 and CDR2 (germline): SGHNT, YYREEE (reference sequence). Sequenced material: blood, taken from a patient whose treatment included radiotherapy and nephrectomy. The V call is TRBV5-4, the J call TRBJ2-1, with TRBD1 as a possible D gene (5 bases). This receptor was identified in a woman aged 70-85 years with renal cell carcinoma. The CDR3 is CASSLPKTAISYNEQFF. CDR3 bases: TGTGCCAGCAGCTTGCCGAAGACAGCAATCTCCTACAATGAGCAGTTCTTC.